Each of the 9 T cell receptor beta chains below was sequenced from the same sample in a study of blood T cell repertoires in COVID-19. The repertoire was sequenced with immunoSEQ multiplex PCR; TCRdb's copy has only in-frame clones and lacks some. The sample carries about 80,000 clones, about four fifths recorded once. The sequencing sample was made of peripheral blood. These receptors were collected from an elderly man with acute or convalescent COVID-19.

This sequence joins TRBV3-1 (or the pseudogene TRBV3-2) and TRBJ1-2, with 10 bases aligning to TRBD1. Germline-derived CDR1 and CDR2 are LGHDT and YNNKEL (reference sequence). J gave up 7 bases and V 2 bases, and 10 bases lay outside the gene matches. The CDR3 covers 16 residues. Written as DNA, the CDR3 is TGTGCCAGCAGCCAAAGTGTGACCGGGACAGGGGCTGGCTACACCTTC. Translated: CASSQSVTGTGAGYTF.

V is TRBV5-4 and J is TRBJ1-5; 7 positions agree with TRBD1. With 2 bases clipped from V and 7 bases from J, the junction kept 6 bases outside the gene matches. The CDR3 is 14 residues long. In germline, CDR1 is SGHNT, CDR2 YYREEE (reference sequence). For the CDR3, the DNA is TGTGCCAGCAGCTTACAGGGGTGGGGGCAGCCCCAGCATTTT. Amino acid sequence: CASSLQGWGQPQHF.

The V call is TRBV19, the J call TRBJ1-6, with 9 bases aligning to TRBD1. The CDR3 consists of 14 residues. Germline V lookup: CDR1 LNHDA, CDR2 SQIVND (reference sequence). After removal of 4 bases from V and 7 bases from J, the junction contained 2 bases not matched to a gene. CDR3 sequence reads: CASSTDRGNSPLHF. The CDR3 DNA reads TGTGCCAGTAGTACCGACAGGGGGAATTCACCCCTCCACTTT.

The chain has TRBV7-3 and TRBJ2-1, with 16 bases identical to TRBD2. V lost 5 bases to trimming and J lost 6 bases; unmatched junction nucleotides: 7. CDR1 is SGHTA, CDR2 FQGTGA, per germline. This CDR3 is 17 amino acids long. The CDR3 sequence is CASSPPGTSGGANEQFF. CDR3 nucleotides: TGTGCCAGCAGCCCCCCCGGGACTAGCGGGGGGGCCAATGAGCAGTTCTTC.

The chain links TRBV9 to TRBJ2-6; the match to TRBD1 covers 10 bases. The CDR3 consists of 16 residues. CDR1 is SGDLS and CDR2 is YYNGEE in the germline V gene. V shed 4 bases and J 2 bases; nucleotides not matched to a gene: 3. CDR3 DNA: TGTGCCAGCAGCCCTGGGACAGGGGCTGGGGCCAACGTCCTGACTTTC. Translating gives CASSPGTGAGANVLTF. Full variable domain (rest looked up from reference TRBV9 and TRBJ2-6): DSGVTQTPKHLITATGQRVTLRCSPRSGDLSVYWYQQSLDQGLQFLIQYYNGEERAKGNILERFSAQQFPDLHSELNLSSLELGDSALYFCASSPGTGAGANVLTFGAGSRLTVL.

V usage is TRBV18 and J usage is TRBJ2-7, with 9 bases matching TRBD1. After removal of 3 bases from V and 0 bases from J, the junction contained 6 bases not matched to a gene. Germline values: CDR1 KGHSH, CDR2 LQKENI. The length of the CDR3 is 16 residues. The CDR3 nucleotides are TGTGCCAGCTCACCGACATCGGGACAGGGCTCCTACGAGCAGTACTTC. Translation: CASSPTSGQGSYEQYF.

The J gene is TRBJ2-2, the V gene TRBV2; 9 bases match TRBD2. The germline V gene encodes CDR1 SNHLY and CDR2 FYNNEI. The CDR3 is made up of 14 amino acids. After removal of 6 bases from V and 7 bases from J, the junction contained 6 bases not matched to a gene. The CDR3 spells CASRRGGAGGELFF. The DNA of the CDR3 is TGTGCCAGCAGGCGCGGGGGGGCCGGCGGGGAGCTGTTTTTT. Drawing the rest from reference TRBV2 and TRBJ2-2, the complete variable domain is EPEVTQTPSHQVTQMGQEVILRCVPISNHLYFYWYRQILGQKVEFLVSFYNNEISEKSEIFDDQFSVERPDGSNFTLKIRSTKLEDSAMYFCASRRGGAGGELFFGEGSRLTVL.

V gene TRBV15 combines with J gene TRBJ1-2; D gene ambiguous. V lost 8 bases and J 0 bases, leaving 19 bases between the germline ends. The CDR3 covers 16 residues. CDR1 is LNHNV, CDR2 YYDKDF, per germline (reference sequence). The CDR3 here is CATANKAGLTNYGYTF. Here the CDR3 DNA reads TGTGCCACCGCTAATAAGGCAGGCCTGACTAACTATGGCTACACCTTC.

The rearrangement links TRBV19 to TRBJ2-1, with TRBD1 matching 10 bases. The CDR3 covers 14 residues. The V and J ends lost 10 bases and 6 bases, in that order; junction bases with no gene match: 9. Per the germline V gene, CDR1 is LNHDA and CDR2 is SQIVND (reference sequence). CDR3 in DNA: TGTGCCACTAGGCTCGGGACAGGGGTCAATGAGCAGTTCTTC. The encoded protein is CATRLGTGVNEQFF.